This TCR beta chain was identified during a study of cytomegalovirus exposure and HLA in healthy donors (TCRdb year 2017). Looking at the study overall: An earlier analysis of approximately 640 of the donors reported roughly 300 Gb of sequence data and around 110 million unique TCR beta sequences from about 180 million T cells. About 280 gigabases of sequencing data and tens of millions of unique TCR sequences made up an early release that covered fewer than 650 HLA-typed donors. Among the approximately 430 genotyped donors, around 81% belonged to the genetic ancestry cluster associated with self-reported Caucasian donors. The study was designed to test whether signatures of past pathogen exposure could be identified by cataloging public T cell receptors. Using immunosequencing, the study profiled T cell repertoires from 666 subjects and related those repertoires to cytomegalovirus serostatus. In addition to the first cohort of approximately 650 subjects, a separate validation cohort of approximately 120 different subjects was used. To predict cytomegalovirus infection status, the study brought together high-throughput TCR immunosequencing, statistical association of individual TCRs with disease status, and machine learning. In a later analysis, previously published TCR beta repertoires from about 640 donors were re-analyzed and high-resolution HLA genotyping was added so that TCR occurrence patterns could be studied. In the later analysis, no new phenotypic data were used to find candidate immune exposures; instead, reliance was placed on TCR beta sequences and their occurrence across donors. To decide whether each TCR beta V gene segment behaved as functional or pseudogenic, an earlier analysis of some 540 of the donors relied on high-throughput TCR beta sequencing. Donor age, sex, ethnicity and CMV serostatus were collected together with the repertoire data. In a later genetic analysis, genome-wide SNP genotypes for about 65% of the roughly 670 donors were used, and that subset was treated as a discovery cohort. Every repertoire in the discovery cohort had been generated on one and the same sequencing platform. Both class I and class II loci were covered by HLA typing, at four-digit resolution. The number of donors typed differed by locus, with about 629-630 for A, B, C, DRB1 and DQB1, 522 for DQA1, 600 to 610 for DPA1, and around 460 for DPB1. A handful of DR-DQ haplotypes were handled as single units for association and clustering because linkage in the cohort was strong. Among 300 to 500 genotyped donors of the cohort, an average of approximately 220,000 unique TCR beta nucleotide sequences was sequenced per donor, of which 15% to 20% were non-productive.

Points the paper makes about the study in general: In the study, around 150 TCR beta chains were listed as associated with cytomegalovirus. Because some donors lacked HLA typing at each locus, the association tests relied only on the typed subset. Linkage disequilibrium might explain the correlated functional status among segregating V segments, but an unknown experimental factor could not be excluded. Presence/absence analyses assumed roughly uniform sequencing depth across donors, an assumption that may not hold. Because counts were too low, around 18 rarely observed V segments, including chromosome 9 orphons, were left out of the earlier analysis of 587 of the donors. A further reported finding was that TCR beta sequences accurately predicted the HLA-A and HLA-B alleles for most subjects in the first cohort. Broadly in line with IMGT annotations, most TCR beta V segments showed up in productive rearrangements about 87% or about 30% of the time in an earlier analysis of roughly 590 of the donors. In a later analysis, the rate of TCR association differed among HLA loci, with DRB1 alleles having the most associated TCRs and HLA-C alleles having the fewest. The classifier was reported to diagnose cytomegalovirus status with high specificity and sensitivity in both the original and validation cohorts. Compared with the roughly 600-donor mean, donors in an Asian-associated ancestry cluster had fewer N-insertions in productive TCRs, according to a later genetic analysis. In a later analysis, most CMV-associated TCR beta chains were found to appear HLA-restricted, with HLA associations seemingly driven largely by CMV exposure. A cluster of highly shared sequence variants was judged likely to be a technical artifact of the sequencing pipeline. It was suggested by the authors that the approach could potentially be generalized to other disease states and immunological phenotypes. Only TCR beta chains were sequenced in this cohort, and the absence of alpha or paired-chain data limited detectable features. Some IMGT-functional V segments, including TRBV6-2 and TRBV6-3, could not be distinguished by the 87-base-pair reads and were therefore excluded. CMV serostatus was the only immune exposure information available for the cohort. Most TCR sequences were seen in very few donors, while some public TCRs were found in many individuals. According to a later analysis, parvovirus B19, influenza, CMV and Epstein-Barr virus appeared linked to several top co-occurrence clusters. At a false discovery rate of 0.05, a later analysis linked 16,000 or so TCR beta sequences to specific HLA alleles. Strong co-occurrence of HLA alleles, especially DR and DQ, made assigning TCR associations to individual alleles difficult. A later analysis found that HLA-associated TCR beta chains were more clonally expanded and had lower generation probabilities than equally common non-associated chains. In a later genetic analysis, a missense DCLRE1C variant was associated with V-gene and J-gene trimming of TCR beta chains, and the association was replicated in an independent cohort. In vitro tests confirmed that three of the cytomegalovirus-associated TCR beta chains recognize cytomegalovirus antigens.

Counted from cysteine to phenylalanine, this CDR3 has 15 amino acids. The only DNA kept is the CDR3, 45 bases in frame from the first base. CDR1 is given as SGHRS and CDR2 as YFSETQ, both from the germline V gene. V is shortened by 4 bases, J by 1 base, and the region joining them spans 13 bases. Remarks on this clone: Its antigen target is currently unknown. Qualities for individual bases were not recorded, and no much larger clone is one base off.

The receptor library was made with the immunoSEQ multiplex PCR assay. The multiplex PCR relied on a mix of 60 forward primers for TCR Vbeta segments and 13 reverse primers for TCR Jbeta segments. A multiplex PCR assay on genomic DNA amplified the CDR3 region of rearranged TCR beta genes. Amplified TCR beta libraries were sequenced as 87-base-pair reads on the Illumina HiSeq System. Under the source paper's analysis protocol: Across the 700 or so repertoires, a later analysis counted roughly 77 million unique TCR beta chains, some 11 million of which were shared by at least two donors. To remove PCR and sequencing errors, raw reads were error-corrected and collapsed into unique sequences using a nearest-neighbor algorithm that merged closely related sequences. To assign V, D and J gene segments, CDR3 sequences were aligned to IMGT reference sequences. For a sequence to be retained, a match of at least six nucleotides to both a V gene segment and a J gene segment was required. A rearrangement counted as productive if the CDR3 had no stop codons and remained in frame with V and J, and every other rearrangement counted as non-productive. CDR3 was defined according to IMGT convention as the region running from the second conserved V-encoded cysteine to the conserved J-encoded phenylalanine. In an earlier analysis of just under 600 of the donors, sequences lacking an unambiguous match to a single V gene segment were excluded. In an earlier analysis of about 590 of the donors, a V segment was called functional when productive rearrangements were above 56.7%, and segregating when the standard deviation between donors exceeded 5%. A statistical classification framework was developed to diagnose cytomegalovirus status using the catalog of TCR beta chain sequences. In a later analysis, V and J genes were assigned by comparing TCR nucleotide sequences against IMGT/GENE-DB human TR gene sequences. Using the TCRdist pipeline, a later analysis assigned CDR3 sequences along with most-parsimonious VDJ recombination scenarios. A later analysis defined each TCR beta chain by its CDR3 amino acid sequence plus V-gene family, and excluded reads lacking a unique V-gene family. In a later analysis, 550 to 650 highly shared, low-generation-probability nucleotide sequences were removed to address suspected cross-contamination and a sequencing artifact. In a later analysis, a clonal expansion index for each public chain was calculated from normalized within-repertoire ranks of inferred template counts. A later analysis computed generation probabilities with a VDJ recombination model fitted to out-of-frame rearrangements, and checked the results against IGoR. In a later analysis, hypergeometric tests were used to score TCR-TCR, TCR-HLA and TCR-CMV co-occurrence, with a repertoire-size bias correction applied to TCR pairs. To estimate false discovery rates, a later analysis permuted the HLA or CMV assignments 20 times. In a later analysis, co-occurring TCRs were grouped using DBSCAN, and TCRdist sequence similarity was added for clustering within HLA-allele-positive subsets. Co-occurrence clustering excluded repertoires with fewer than 30,000 or more than 120,000 public chains, plus five with anomalous nucleotide sharing. TCRdb's version of the immuneACCESS table is confined to in-frame rearrangements and falls short of the full clone set. An unresolved V gene accounts for under half of the shortfall where checked; the remainder is of unknown origin. V and J calls and clone size follow that table, whereas D and trimming were derived from the DNA. For this sample there are some 160,000 clones; almost 75% appear just once. Roughly 5.2% of the sample is held by the ten biggest clonotypes.

The cohort consisted of 670 or so healthy bone marrow donors. All cohort members were sampled while nominally healthy, although unrecorded immune exposures were likely present. The donor was CMV seropositive and was included in the group of some 290 seropositive cohort members. A peripheral blood sample was collected from each donor, and TCR beta sequencing was performed on peripheral blood mononuclear cells. Genomic DNA extraction from the blood cell samples was performed with the Qiagen DNeasy Blood Extraction Kit. The sequence links TRBV5-1 to TRBJ2-3; TRBD1 is perhaps the D gene, given 5 matching bases. The sequence was obtained from a woman aged 18-30 years in good health and CMV-seropositive. The material sequenced was PBMCs. In nucleotide form, the sequence is TGCGCCAGCAGCCAGGGCAGGGCCGGCACAGATACGCAGTATTTT. Translation gives CASSQGRAGTDTQYF.